One and the same sample provided the 10 T cell receptor beta chains below, sequenced in a study of identifying expanded T cells in peripheral blood. Using immunoSEQ multiplex PCR, the repertoire was profiled, and TCRdb retains in-frame clones only, with some absent. Of under 90,000 clones listed, 89% are singletons. The material sequenced was blood. The receptors were gathered from a person aged 18 to 70 in good health.

V gene TRBV18 combines with J gene TRBJ2-7, with 8 bases that match TRBD1. The V gene's germline CDR1 is KGHSH and CDR2 LQKENI. CDR3 length equals 15 residues. The trim removed 3 bases at V and 4 bases at J, leaving 8 bases unmatched. This CDR3 is CASSPQDRDSYEQYF. The CDR3 coding sequence is TGTGCCAGCTCACCTCAGGACAGGGATTCTTACGAGCAGTACTTC.

The chain is built from TRBV6-6 and TRBJ1-4, with 8 bases fitting TRBD1. V gave up 5 bases and J gave up 7 bases; unmatched junction bases: 12. Germline CDR1 and CDR2: MNHNY and SVGAGI (reference sequence). This CDR3 contains 16 residues. CDR3 sequence reads: CASSPQPGGVSEKLFF. In DNA form, the CDR3 reads TGTGCCAGCAGTCCTCAGCCAGGGGGCGTAAGTGAAAAACTGTTTTTT.

This clone has a single count. V is TRBV7-2 and J is TRBJ2-1, with a tentative D call TRBD2 (6 bases). The ends were cut back, 7 bases at V and 10 bases at J, with 26 bases in the middle. The CDR3 contains 16 residues. CDR1 and CDR2 (germline): SGHTA, FQGNSA. The CDR3 nucleotides read TGTGCCAGCACTCTCACATTGGGTGGCGGGGTGAGGGAGCAGTTCTTC. Protein sequence: CASTLTLGGGVREQFF.

The chain joins TRBV27 to TRBJ2-3; no reliable D call. The V gene's germline CDR1 is MNHEY and CDR2 SMNVEV (reference sequence). This CDR3 region has 13 residues. V shed 2 bases and J shed 2 bases, with 5 bases lying between them. This chain's CDR3 is CASSLVPTDTQYF. The CDR3 region has the DNA TGTGCCAGCAGTTTAGTCCCCACAGATACGCAGTATTTT.

This chain links TRBV4-1 with TRBJ2-7; 9 bases map to TRBD2. Germline CDR1 is MGHRA and CDR2 is YSYEKL. The CDR3 sequence is 14 residues long. The junction had 8 bases not matched to a gene; V was cut back by 4 bases and J by 7 bases. The CDR3 here is CASSRLAASGEQYF. As DNA, the CDR3 is TGCGCCAGCAGCCGACTAGCGGCTAGCGGGGAGCAGTACTTC.

This clone was detected once. The chain employs TRBV20-1 and TRBJ1-2; D not resolved. V was trimmed by 5 bases and J by 5 bases, leaving 9 bases between them. Germline CDR1 is DFQATT and CDR2 is SNEGSKA (reference sequence). The CDR3 has 11 amino acids. The CDR3 bases are TGCAGTGCTTCGCAGGCTTATGGCTACACCTTC. Protein: CSASQAYGYTF.

This clone has a single count. The chain is built from TRBV2 and TRBJ2-5; D is perhaps TRBD1 (5 bases). From germline, CDR1 is SNHLY and CDR2 FYNNEI. This CDR3 is 13 amino acids long. The V gene lost 6 bases and the J gene lost 5 bases, with 13 bases spanning the gap. The CDR3 is CASSASGFETQYF. The CDR3 nucleotides read TGTGCCAGCAGCGCTTCAGGGTTCGAGACCCAGTACTTC.

V usage is TRBV7-3 and J usage is TRBJ2-5; D remains ambiguous. The ends were cut back, 1 base at V and 1 base at J, with 10 bases in the middle. The germline gives CDR1 SGHTA, CDR2 FQGTGA. This CDR3 is built from 15 residues. The CDR3 region is CASSLKTGFQETQYF. In DNA form, the CDR3 reads TGTGCCAGCAGCTTAAAAACCGGGTTCCAAGAGACCCAGTACTTC. Full variable domain (rest looked up from reference TRBV7-3 and TRBJ2-5): GAGVSQTPSNKVTEKGKYVELRCDPISGHTALYWYRQSLGQGPEFLIYFQGTGAADDSGLPNDRFFAVRPEGSVSTLKIQRTERGDSAVYLCASSLKTGFQETQYFGPGTRLLVL.

This clone was picked up a small number of times. This chain uses TRBV2 with TRBJ2-1; perhaps TRBD2 as D (6 bases). This CDR3 spans 18 amino acids. The V gene lost 4 bases and the J gene lost 3 bases, with 22 bases spanning the gap. The V gene's germline CDR1 is SNHLY and CDR2 FYNNEI. The CDR3 bases are TGTGCCAGCAGTGTAGGAGGTGTGGCGGGATGGGGCTACAATGAGCAGTTCTTC. Protein: CASSVGGVAGWGYNEQFF.

V and J are TRBV28 and TRBJ2-2, with D perhaps TRBD1 (7 bases). V gave up 6 bases and J gave up 4 bases, with 12 bases separating them. The length of the CDR3 is 14 residues. The germline V gene has CDR1 MDHEN and CDR2 SYDVKM. CDR3 coding DNA: TGTGCCAGCAGCCCCAGGGGGGTCACCGGGGAGCTGTTTTTT. This gives the protein CASSPRGVTGELFF. Looking up the rest from reference TRBV28 and TRBJ2-2 gives the full variable domain: DVKVTQSSRYLVKRTGEKVFLECVQDMDHENMFWYRQDPGLGLRLIYFSYDVKMKEKGDIPEGYSVSREKKERFSLILESASTNQTSMYLCASSPRGVTGELFFGEGSRLTVL.